These T cell receptor beta chains were read from a single sample in a study of shared clonotypes between healthy human individuals. Profiling relied on immunoSEQ multiplex PCR, and the TCRdb table lists in-frame clones only, not all of them. This sample carries about 2 million clones, about 94% of them seen once, and the ten largest clones take 1% to 1.5%. The sample consisted of naive CD8+ T cells sorted from blood. The receptors shown here come from a young man in good health. The CDR3 runs from the conserved cysteine through the conserved F or W. D genes are given only for firm matches. Only some rows state a clone size, as once, few, many or a class for expanded clones.

CDR3aa,CDR3nt,d_gene,abundance,v_gene,j_gene
CASVKTGERAEAFF,TGCGCCAGTGTAAAAACAGGGGAGAGGGCTGAAGCTTTCTTT,TRBD1,.,TRBV5-1,TRBJ1-1
CAAAGGIYNEQFF,TGTGCCGCAGCGGGGGGGATTTACAATGAGCAGTTCTTC,TRBD2,.,TRBV6-5,TRBJ2-1
CASSVSDGRDLPKMF,TGTGCCAGCAGTGTTTCTGACGGGCGGGACCTACCAAAAATGTTT,.,.,TRBV5-6,TRBJ1-1
CASSSTRLAGANTGELFF,TGTGCCAGCAGCAGTACCCGTCTAGCGGGAGCCAACACCGGGGAGCTGTTTTTT,TRBD2,.,TRBV7-9,TRBJ2-2
CASSEEATGLSNQPQHF,TGTGCCAGCAGTGAAGAAGCGACAGGGCTTTCCAATCAGCCCCAGCATTTT,TRBD1,.,TRBV6-1,TRBJ1-5
CAWSVQRTGRETQYF,TGTGCCTGGAGTGTACAACGAACAGGCCGAGAGACCCAGTACTTC,.,once,TRBV30,TRBJ2-5
CSGREGTKNIQYF,TGCAGCGGGAGGGAGGGGACCAAAAACATTCAGTACTTC,TRBD2,few,TRBV29-1,TRBJ2-4
CASSLLWGGDTGELFF,TGTGCCAGCAGTTTGTTGTGGGGGGGAGACACCGGGGAGCTGTTTTTT,TRBD2,.,TRBV27,TRBJ2-2
CASRLGRGGTDTQYF,TGTGCCAGCAGACTGGGTAGGGGAGGCACAGATACGCAGTATTTT,.,.,TRBV27,TRBJ2-3
CASSPDNSYEQYF,TGTGCCAGCAGCCCGGACAACTCCTACGAGCAGTACTTC,.,.,TRBV14,TRBJ2-7
CSVEDRGPTPSNYGYTF,TGCAGCGTTGAAGACCGCGGACCTACTCCTTCTAACTATGGCTACACCTTC,.,.,TRBV29-1,TRBJ1-2
CAINARSYNEQFF,TGTGCCATCAATGCGAGGAGTTACAATGAGCAGTTCTTC,.,.,TRBV10-3,TRBJ2-1
CASSQAAGANTDTQYF,TGTGCCAGCAGCCAAGCAGCGGGGGCGAACACAGATACGCAGTATTTT,TRBD2,.,TRBV14,TRBJ2-3
CASSPGDQGFYEQYF,TGTGCCAGCAGTCCGGGAGACCAGGGGTTCTACGAGCAGTACTTC,.,.,TRBV6-5,TRBJ2-7
CAWSAPLYQGGYGYTF,TGTGCCTGGAGTGCTCCCCTGTATCAGGGGGGCTATGGCTACACCTTC,TRBD1,.,TRBV30,TRBJ1-2
CASRGGLAGVGEQYF,TGTGCCAGCAGGGGGGGACTAGCGGGAGTTGGCGAGCAGTACTTC,TRBD2,.,TRBV7-9,TRBJ2-7
CASSPRELGEQYF,TGCGCCAGCAGCCCCCGGGAGCTGGGAGAGCAGTACTTC,.,.,TRBV4-1,TRBJ2-7
CAWNEGKGYTF,TGTGCCTGGAATGAAGGGAAGGGCTACACCTTC,.,.,TRBV30,TRBJ1-2
CASSLSAGLYTGELFF,TGTGCCAGCAGTTTATCGGCGGGGCTCTACACCGGGGAGCTGTTTTTT,.,.,TRBV27,TRBJ2-2
CASSIRLGGSTDTQYF,TGTGCCAGCAGTATCCGCTTAGGTGGTTCAACAGATACGCAGTATTTT,.,.,TRBV6-6,TRBJ2-3
CASSPNWGSGSSYEQYF,TGTGCCAGCAGCCCAAATTGGGGAAGCGGGAGCTCCTACGAGCAGTACTTC,TRBD2,.,TRBV7-9,TRBJ2-7
CASSIGQGLNTEAFF,TGTGCCAGTAGTATTGGACAGGGGCTGAACACTGAAGCTTTCTTT,TRBD1,.,TRBV19,TRBJ1-1
CASSLDPSDTYQETQYF,TGTGCCAGCAGCTTAGATCCAAGTGACACATACCAAGAGACCCAGTACTTC,.,.,TRBV11-2,TRBJ2-5
CASSLSTNTEAFF,TGTGCCAGCAGCTTATCAACGAACACTGAAGCTTTCTTT,.,.,TRBV5-5,TRBJ1-1
CASSVLASSSYEQYF,TGTGCCAGCAGCGTACTAGCGAGCAGCTCCTACGAGCAGTACTTC,TRBD2,.,TRBV6-5,TRBJ2-7
CASSGGSEETQYF,TGCGCCAGCAGCGGGGGATCCGAAGAGACCCAGTACTTC,.,.,TRBV5-1,TRBJ2-5
CASSIGGVEEAFF,TGTGCCAGTAGTATTGGAGGGGTCGAGGAAGCTTTCTTT,.,.,TRBV19,TRBJ1-1
CASSWGRPSYNEQFF,TGTGCCAGCAGCTGGGGGAGGCCGAGCTACAATGAGCAGTTCTTC,.,.,TRBV11-2,TRBJ2-1
CASSPDRGHEQYF,TGCGCCAGCAGCCCTGACAGGGGTCACGAGCAGTACTTC,TRBD1,once,TRBV4-1,TRBJ2-7
CASSPSNEQFF,TGTGCCAGCAGTCCCAGCAATGAGCAGTTCTTC,.,.,TRBV2,TRBJ2-1
CASSYPYEQYF,TGTGCCAGCAGCTACCCCTACGAGCAGTACTTC,.,.,TRBV5-8,TRBJ2-7
CASSFFSGGGATDTQYF,TGTGCCAGCAGTTTCTTCTCTGGCGGGGGGGCCACAGATACGCAGTATTTT,TRBD2,.,TRBV28,TRBJ2-3
CASSSGTGTSYEQYF,TGTGCCAGCAGCTCAGGGACAGGGACTTCCTACGAGCAGTACTTC,TRBD1,.,TRBV7-9,TRBJ2-7
CAWSVPHYRSVNTEAFF,TGTGCCTGGAGTGTACCCCATTACAGATCTGTAAACACTGAAGCTTTCTTT,.,.,TRBV30,TRBJ1-1
CASSFGQGGNYGYTF,TGTGCCAGCAGTTTCGGGCAGGGAGGTAACTATGGCTACACCTTC,.,.,TRBV28,TRBJ1-2
CASTGDPGNTIYF,TGTGCCAGTACAGGGGATCCTGGAAACACCATATATTTT,TRBD1,.,TRBV28,TRBJ1-3
CASSTGSLDTEAFF,TGTGCCAGTAGTACGGGCTCCCTGGACACTGAAGCTTTCTTT,.,.,TRBV19,TRBJ1-1
CASSVSWDTNYEQYF,TGTGCCAGCAGCGTATCCTGGGACACTAACTACGAGCAGTACTTC,.,.,TRBV9,TRBJ2-7
CASSPLGPVSTDTQYF,TGTGCCAGCAGTCCCCTGGGACCGGTTAGCACAGATACGCAGTATTTT,.,.,TRBV27,TRBJ2-3
CASSPFGGTEAFF,TGTGCCAGCAGCCCCTTCGGGGGGACTGAAGCTTTCTTT,.,.,TRBV7-3,TRBJ1-1
CASKGGTGFKETQYF,TGTGCCAGCAAGGGGGGGACAGGATTTAAAGAGACCCAGTACTTC,.,.,TRBV28,TRBJ2-5
CASSLALGGDRSGQYF,TGTGCCAGCAGCTTAGCGCTCGGCGGCGATAGGAGCGGGCAGTACTTC,.,once,TRBV7-9,TRBJ2-7
CASSQDLAGGANEQFF,TGTGCCAGCAGCCAAGATTTGGCGGGGGGGGCCAATGAGCAGTTCTTC,TRBD2,.,TRBV14,TRBJ2-1
CAGRDTGNTEAFF,TGTGCCGGACGGGACACCGGGAACACTGAAGCTTTCTTT,.,.,TRBV10-3,TRBJ1-1